This TCR beta chain comes out of a study of T cell responses to AZD1222 COVID-19 vaccine. TCRdb's table, derived via immunoSEQ multiplex PCR, lists solely in-frame clones and lacks some. The table records about 70,000 clones, 83% of them present only once. The CDR3 runs 17 residues. V lost 4 bases, J lost 5 bases, and 12 bases stayed unmatched. Germline V gene lookup returns CDR1 MGHRA and CDR2 YSYEKL. Sequencing was performed on peripheral blood, taken 28 days after the second AZD1222 dose. This clonotype originated in an adult who received the AZD1222 COVID-19 vaccine. The chain recombines TRBV4-1 with TRBJ2-1; 9 nucleotides agree with TRBD2. The CDR3 DNA follows: TGCGCCAGCAGCCCCCAACCGGGGACTAGCCACAACAATGAGCAGTTCTTC. It encodes CASSPQPGTSHNNEQFF.